These 14 T cell receptor beta chains came from one sample sequenced in a study of OX40 agonist ivuxolimab in advanced cancers. The repertoire was sequenced with immunoSEQ multiplex PCR; TCRdb's copy has only in-frame clones and lacks some. Of tens of thousands of clones listed, approximately 84% are singletons. Sequencing was performed on CD4+ or CD8+ T cells sorted from blood, taken in a trial of the OX40 agonist ivuxolimab. The receptors stem from an adult with an advanced solid tumor such as melanoma, head and neck, liver or kidney cancer.

This clone was observed a few times. The chain carries TRBV19 and TRBJ1-5; TRBD1 agrees at 8 bases. This CDR3 region has 17 residues. Germline V gene lookup returns CDR1 LNHDA and CDR2 SQIVND (reference sequence). V lost 0 bases to trimming and J lost 8 bases; unmatched junction nucleotides: 12. CDR3 in amino acids: CASSIETQGANKKPQHF. For the CDR3, the DNA is TGTGCCAGTAGTATAGAAACCCAGGGGGCTAACAAAAAGCCCCAGCATTTT.

The rearrangement links TRBV19 to TRBJ1-3; unclear D gene. The germline V gene encodes CDR1 LNHDA and CDR2 SQIVND (reference sequence). There are 14 residues in the CDR3. V was cut by 7 bases and J by 0 bases, with 10 bases left in between. This chain's CDR3 is CASTPVSSGNTIYF. The CDR3 DNA reads as TGTGCCAGTACCCCCGTTTCCTCTGGAAACACCATATATTTT.

This rearrangement joins TRBV5-4 to TRBJ2-1; D is perhaps TRBD2 (6 bases). The germline gives CDR1 SGHNT, CDR2 YYREEE (reference sequence). V lost 5 bases and J 7 bases, leaving 22 bases between the germline ends. This CDR3 has 16 amino acids. The CDR3 loop is CASRGGETRTANEQFF. The CDR3 DNA follows: TGTGCCAGCAGGGGGGGAGAGACGCGGACGGCAAATGAGCAGTTCTTC.

The chain employs TRBV27 and TRBJ2-1, with D perhaps TRBD2 (5 bases). Germline assignment: CDR1 MNHEY and CDR2 SMNVEV (reference sequence). The CDR3 extends over 16 amino acids. The ends were cut back, 7 bases at V and 0 bases at J, with 16 bases in the middle. CDR3 nucleotide sequence: TGTGCCAGCACCTTGAGGGCGTCTAGCTCCTACAATGAGCAGTTCTTC. Translated, it gives CASTLRASSSYNEQFF.

The sample holds a few counts of this clone. The rearrangement uses TRBV7-9 and TRBJ2-1; the match to TRBD2 covers 8 bases. The CDR3 sequence is 17 residues long. Germline values: CDR1 SEHNR, CDR2 FQNEAQ (reference sequence). With V trimmed by 1 base and J by 6 bases, 11 bases remained unmatched. The CDR3: CASSLGTSGLWVNEQFF. The CDR3 nucleotides are TGTGCCAGCAGCTTAGGAACTAGCGGCCTATGGGTCAATGAGCAGTTCTTC. The whole variable domain, remainder taken from reference TRBV7-9 and TRBJ2-1, is DTGVSQNPRHKITKRGQNVTFRCDPISEHNRLYWYRQTLGQGPEFLTYFQNEAQLEKSRLLSDRFSAERPKGSFSTLEIQRTEQGDSAMYLCASSLGTSGLWVNEQFFGPGTRLTVL.

V usage is TRBV2 and J usage is TRBJ2-7, with TRBD1 as a possible D gene (6 bases). Germline loops: CDR1 SNHLY, CDR2 FYNNEI. V was trimmed by 6 bases and J by 3 bases, leaving 9 bases between them. There are 12 residues in the CDR3. CDR3 residues: CASRTGIYEQYF. The CDR3 bases are TGTGCCAGCAGGACAGGAATCTACGAGCAGTACTTC.

This clone was picked up a small number of times. The chain employs TRBV11-2 and TRBJ2-1; 11 nucleotides match TRBD2. This CDR3 is 16 amino acids long. V was pared by 5 bases and J by 4 bases, with 7 bases of the junction left unmatched. Looked up from germline, CDR1 is SGHAT and CDR2 is FQNNGV. The CDR3 spells CASSTRTSGRYNEQFF. The CDR3 bases are TGTGCCAGCAGCACCCGGACTAGCGGGCGATACAATGAGCAGTTCTTC.

The chain carries TRBV6-6 and TRBJ1-1, with D unclear. V dropped 0 bases and J dropped 1 base, with 9 bases sitting between them. This CDR3 is built from 15 residues. Germline V gene lookup returns CDR1 MNHNY and CDR2 SVGAGI (reference sequence). The CDR3 loop is CASSYSRVGNTEAFF. Written as DNA, the CDR3 is TGTGCCAGCAGTTACTCGAGGGTGGGGAACACTGAAGCTTTCTTT.

The chain joins TRBV14 to TRBJ2-6; weak D call: TRBD2 (6 bases). Between the trimmed V and J ends, which lost 1 base and 1 base, there was a span of 17 bases. The length of the CDR3 is 19 residues. CDR1 SGHDN and CDR2 FVKESK come from the germline V gene. CDR3 loop: CASSQGILRGGSGANVLTF. The CDR3 DNA is TGTGCCAGCAGCCAAGGTATATTAAGGGGAGGATCTGGGGCCAACGTCCTGACTTTC.

This clone has just a few counts. The rearrangement uses TRBV7-2 and TRBJ1-2, with TRBD1 matching over 7 bases. J was trimmed by 3 bases and V by 2 bases; bases with no gene match: 9. Germline loops: CDR1 SGHTA, CDR2 FQGNSA. This CDR3 is built from 16 residues. The CDR3 loop reads CASSLSPGQWDYGYTF. CDR3 nucleotides: TGTGCCAGCAGCTTAAGCCCGGGACAGTGGGACTATGGCTACACCTTC.

This rearrangement joins TRBV28 to TRBJ1-2, with D hard to call. Germline loops: CDR1 MDHEN, CDR2 SYDVKM. The V end was cut by 6 bases, the J end by 1 base, with 15 bases between. CDR3 length equals 15 residues. CDR3 sequence (DNA): TGTGCCAGCAGAACTCCCGGTGGCATTAACTATGGCTACACCTTC. Residues: CASRTPGGINYGYTF.

The rearrangement links TRBV6-6 to TRBJ2-7; D is undetermined. Germline V CDR1 and CDR2: MNHNY, SVGAGI (reference sequence). Trimming took 4 bases from V and 5 from J, leaving 9 bases between them. The CDR3 runs to 12 residues. This CDR3 is CASSSLSDEQYF. DNA for the CDR3: TGTGCCAGCAGTTCTCTATCCGACGAGCAGTACTTC.

J is TRBJ2-7 and V is TRBV11-3; no reliable D call. The V and J ends lost 0 bases and 7 bases respectively, with 10 bases between them. The CDR3 has 13 amino acids. Germline V gene data show CDR1 as SGHNT and CDR2 as YENEEA. The CDR3 DNA is TGTGCCAGCAGCTTAGATGCCAGTCGGGAGCAGTACTTC. Protein sequence: CASSLDASREQYF.

This clone was observed once. This sequence joins TRBV7-8 and TRBJ2-2; possibly TRBD2 for D (5 bases). CDR1 SGHVS and CDR2 FQNEAQ come from the germline V gene. The CDR3 loop spans 16 amino acids. Trimming took off 4 bases at V and 0 bases at J, with 12 bases between the two ends. The CDR3 nucleotides are TGTGCCAGCAGCTCACAACCGGGGACGAACACCGGGGAGCTGTTTTTT. Translated, it gives CASSSQPGTNTGELFF.